This T cell receptor (beta chain) was retrieved from a study of T cell responses to AZD1222 COVID-19 vaccine. General study findings and limits: Vaccination with two AZD1222 doses was followed by a rise in Spike-specific TCR breadth and depth. A mostly white British donor set with more females was recruited, and clonal diversity was possibly underestimated.

Here immunoSEQ multiplex PCR was the method, and the copy in TCRdb shows in-frame clones only, minus some. The table shows roughly 50,000 clones, with more than 80% occurring only once. Details on this clone: Its antigen is unknown.

Germline V gene sequence: CDR1 SGHTA, CDR2 FQGTGA. CDR3 length: 13 amino acids. Trimming pared 2 bases from V and 6 bases from J, leaving 7 bases between. J is TRBJ2-2 and V is TRBV7-3; unclear D gene. The sequenced sample was peripheral blood, obtained 28 days after the second AZD1222 dose. The sequence was collected from an adult who received the AZD1222 COVID-19 vaccine. CDR3 coding DNA: TGTGCCAGCAGCTTACTGGCCCCCGGGGAGCTGTTTTTT. It specifies CASSLLAPGELFF.